The source of this TCR beta chain is a study of blood T cell repertoires in COVID-19. Only a few counts were recorded for this clone. Assay used: immunoSEQ multiplex PCR; TCRdb lists only in-frame clones, some missing. The sample consists of 35,000 to 40,000 clones, roughly 84% of them appearing once. Sample: peripheral blood. This sequence was found in a man in his 60s with active COVID-19.

CDR3 sequence: CAAQISGSPLHF. In DNA form, the CDR3 reads TGTGCCGCGCAGATAAGCGGTTCACCCCTCCACTTT. The genes are TRBV7-9 and TRBJ1-6; D is unclear. The V gene's germline CDR1 is SEHNR and CDR2 FQNEAQ (reference sequence). The CDR3 covers 12 residues. The ends were cut back, 11 bases at V and 9 bases at J, with 14 bases in the middle.